The 7 T cell receptor beta chains below all came from one sample that was sequenced in a study of blood T cell repertoires in COVID-19. Clones were sequenced by immunoSEQ multiplex PCR, and TCRdb holds only the in-frame ones, with some missing. The profile covers a few hundred thousand clones, with about 88% appearing a single time and over 2.5% taken by the ten largest. The sample consisted of peripheral blood. Receptors originate from a man aged 60-69 years with acute or convalescent COVID-19.

The rearrangement uses TRBV9 and TRBJ2-5; TRBD2 matches at 9 bases. The ends lost 4 bases at V and 5 bases at J; junction bases unmatched: 12. Germline loops: CDR1 SGDLS, CDR2 YYNGEE. CDR3 size: 16 residues. DNA of the CDR3: TGTGCCAGCAGCCCCCGAGAGGCGGGGGGGCCGGAGACCCAGTACTTC. Translated: CASSPREAGGPETQYF.

The chain's CDR3 is CASSRDRGNEKLFF. CDR3 bases: TGTGCCAGCAGCCGGGACAGGGGGAATGAAAAACTGTTTTTT. The V and J genes are TRBV7-2 and TRBJ1-4; 11 bases map to TRBD1. The germline V gene encodes CDR1 SGHTA and CDR2 FQGNSA. The CDR3 sequence is 14 residues long. V lost 5 bases to trimming and J lost 5 bases; unmatched junction nucleotides: 1.

The chain recombines TRBV4-1 with TRBJ1-1; D call uncertain. Germline CDR1 reads MGHRA; CDR2 reads YSYEKL. The CDR3 is 14 amino acids. V lost 0 bases and J lost 0, with 5 bases in between. The CDR3 spells CASSQDRVNTEAFF. CDR3 nucleotide sequence: TGCGCCAGCAGCCAAGATCGGGTGAACACTGAAGCTTTCTTT.

This clone was recorded only once. V and J are TRBV5-4 and TRBJ1-2; TRBD1 agrees at 8 bases. V shed 0 bases, J shed 4 bases, and the junction held 2 bases outside the gene matches. The CDR3 runs 14 residues. Germline V lookup: CDR1 SGHNT, CDR2 YYREEE (reference sequence). The DNA of the CDR3 is TGTGCCAGCAGCTTGGAGACAGGGGTCTATGGCTACACCTTC. Translating it yields CASSLETGVYGYTF.

This sequence joins TRBV24-1 and TRBJ2-7, with 11 positions matching TRBD1. V dropped 1 base and J dropped 6; count of bases not matched to a gene: 7. Looked up from germline, CDR1 is KGHDR and CDR2 is SFDVKD. The CDR3 loop spans 16 amino acids. The CDR3 protein is CATSDFGTGGSAEQYF. The CDR3 nucleotides are TGTGCCACCAGTGATTTTGGGACAGGGGGGTCCGCCGAGCAGTACTTC.

This rearrangement joins TRBV9 to TRBJ1-6, with 7 bases matching TRBD1. CDR1 SGDLS and CDR2 YYNGEE come from the germline V gene. Trimming cost V 3 bases and J 3 bases; bases outside gene matches: 12. The CDR3 runs 18 residues. The CDR3 nucleotides read TGTGCCAGCAGCGCAGCCCCGCCGGACAGGCTCTATAATTCACCCCTCCACTTT. Its protein product is CASSAAPPDRLYNSPLHF. Combining the CDR3 with reference TRBV9 and TRBJ1-6 gives the whole variable domain DSGVTQTPKHLITATGQRVTLRCSPRSGDLSVYWYQQSLDQGLQFLIQYYNGEERAKGNILERFSAQQFPDLHSELNLSSLELGDSALYFCASSAAPPDRLYNSPLHFGNGTRLTVT.

The count of this clone is one. A junction boundary mismatches the germline segment, possibly from a read error. J is TRBJ2-7 and V is TRBV19, with 8 bases aligning to TRBD1. The CDR3 contains 14 residues. Germline CDR1 is LNHDA and CDR2 is SQIVND (reference sequence). The CDR3 sequence is CASTHGQGAYEQYF. The CDR3 DNA follows: TGTGCCAGTACCCACGGGCAGGGGGCCTACGAACAGTACTTC.